This T cell receptor beta chain was sequenced during a study of PD-1 blockade in mismatch repair-deficient tumors. Study-level results: After pembrolizumab, tumor-resident clones rose rapidly, then generally contracted before radiologic responses.

About this clone: The target antigen is unknown.

The CDR3 consists of 18 residues. V shed 7 bases, J shed 1 base, and the junction held 6 bases outside the gene matches. CDR1 and CDR2 (germline): MGHRA, YSYEKL. All patients were mismatch repair deficient, assessed by either PCR or immunohistochemistry. TCR sequencing covered a few patients who responded to pembrolizumab. Clones were sequenced by immunoSEQ multiplex PCR, and TCRdb holds only the in-frame ones, with some missing. Seen here are under 50,000 clones, 65% to 85% observed once, and the top ten hold approximately 1.1%. This TCR derives from an adult with mismatch repair-deficient cancer. The sequencing here drew on PBMCs, taken roughly 39 weeks after starting pembrolizumab. The J gene is TRBJ2-6, the V gene TRBV4-1; 14 bases map to TRBD2. CDR3 DNA sequence: TGCGCCAGCACCCGACTAGCGGGAGGGCAGTCTGGGGCCAACGTCCTGACTTTC. Translating gives CASTRLAGGQSGANVLTF.